These 27 T cell receptor beta chains came from one sample sequenced in a study of long-term antiretroviral therapy in people with HIV (dated 2022 in TCRdb). Sequencing of the TRB variable region was done with the immunoSEQ hsTCRB v3.0 assay at survey level resolution. TCRdb provides this immuneACCESS table in a form limited to in-frame rearrangements. Some clones are lacking; in checked studies, under half of them reflect an unresolved V gene, and why the rest are absent is not known. Across this sample there are some 40,000 clones, with roughly 80% seen only once. The ten largest clonotypes hold roughly 4.9% of the sample. This specimen consisted of unsorted PBMCs, obtained 1.5 years after starting antiretroviral therapy. Receptors were obtained from a man aged 18 to 30 with HIV.

The chain uses TRBV5-1 and TRBJ2-1, with TRBD2 matching over 13 bases. CDR1 and CDR2 from the germline V gene are SGHRS and YFSETQ. Trimming took 7 bases from V and 5 from J; bases not matched to a gene: 12. This CDR3 spans 17 amino acids. This chain's CDR3 is CASRWTSGSPGDNEQFF. The CDR3 DNA reads TGCGCCAGCCGTTGGACTAGCGGGAGCCCCGGGGACAATGAGCAGTTCTTC.

This clone was picked up one time. This sequence joins TRBV30 and TRBJ2-1, with TRBD1 as a possible D gene (6 bases). V was shortened by 4 bases and J by 2 bases, with 12 bases between the two germline ends. Germline CDR1 reads GTSNPN; CDR2 reads SVGIG (reference sequence). The CDR3 is 14 residues long. The DNA of the CDR3 is TGTGCCTGGACCGACAGGTCCCCCTACAATGAGCAGTTCTTC. Protein product: CAWTDRSPYNEQFF.

The V and J genes are TRBV7-2 and TRBJ2-7, with D unclear. Germline V lookup: CDR1 SGHTA, CDR2 FQGNSA. This CDR3 is 14 amino acids long. Between the trimmed V and J ends, which lost 2 bases and 5 bases, there was a span of 13 bases. The CDR3 region has the DNA TGTGCCAGCAGCTTACAGACCACGATCAACGAGCAGTACTTC. It is translated as CASSLQTTINEQYF.

This clone appeared a few times. The chain links TRBV21-1 to TRBJ1-2. TRBV21-1 constitutes a pseudogene. The CDR3 covers 14 residues. CDR3 region: CASSNSREIYGYTF. The CDR3 DNA sequence: TGTGCCAGCAGCAATTCCAGGGAGATTTATGGCTACACCTTC.

The chain combines TRBV28 with TRBJ2-7, with 8 bases matching TRBD1. J was trimmed by 2 bases and V by 5 bases; bases with no gene match: 8. CDR1 and CDR2 (germline): MDHEN, SYDVKM. The CDR3 is made up of 15 amino acids. CDR3 in amino acids: CASSTHGTGPYEQYF. As DNA, the CDR3 is TGTGCCAGCAGTACACATGGGACAGGACCCTACGAGCAGTACTTC.

The chain couples TRBV5-8 to TRBJ1-5; TRBD1 might be the D (5 bases). The CDR3 extends over 15 amino acids. Germline values: CDR1 SGHTS, CDR2 YDEGEE. Trimming removed 4 bases from V and 0 bases from J, with 11 bases in between. The CDR3 is CASSPKGISNQPQHF. The DNA for the CDR3 is TGTGCCAGCAGCCCCAAGGGGATTAGCAATCAGCCCCAGCATTTT.

The chain joins TRBV4-3 to TRBJ1-2; D is undetermined. The CDR3 has 15 residues. The V end lost 0 bases, the J end lost 2 bases, and 10 bases lay between the germline ends. CDR1 is LGHNA and CDR2 is YSLEER in the germline V gene. CDR3 sequence (DNA): TGCGCCAGCAGCCAAGACCCAACTGCCAACTATGGCTACACCTTC. It translates to CASSQDPTANYGYTF.

V gene TRBV6-6 combines with J gene TRBJ2-7, with 8 nucleotides matching TRBD1. Trimming took 5 bases from V and 2 from J; bases not matched to a gene: 8. This CDR3 comprises 15 residues. Germline-derived CDR1 and CDR2 are MNHNY and SVGAGI (reference sequence). The CDR3 loop is CASSRQGKTPYEQYF. DNA for the CDR3: TGTGCCAGCAGTCGACAGGGGAAAACACCCTACGAGCAGTACTTC.

This sequence joins TRBV7-9 and TRBJ1-4; D gene unclear. Trimming took off 2 bases at V and 0 bases at J, with 7 bases between the two ends. Germline V gene lookup returns CDR1 SEHNR and CDR2 FQNEAQ (reference sequence). This CDR3 is built from 15 residues. The CDR3 sequence: CASSLLTATNEKLFF. For the CDR3, the DNA is TGTGCCAGCAGCTTACTTACTGCAACTAATGAAAAACTGTTTTTT.

The chain uses TRBV27 and TRBJ1-5, with D perhaps TRBD1 (5 bases). Trimming cost V 0 bases and J 3 bases, with 9 bases left between them. This CDR3 spans 15 amino acids. CDR1 and CDR2 (germline): MNHEY, SMNVEV (reference sequence). CDR3 sequence reads: CASSLSAGLNQPQHF. CDR3 coding DNA: TGTGCCAGCAGTTTATCGGCGGGGCTCAATCAGCCCCAGCATTTT.

This rearrangement joins TRBV6-5 to TRBJ1-2, with D possibly being TRBD1 (5 bases). The length of the CDR3 is 12 residues. Trimming pared 2 bases from V and 5 bases from J, leaving 6 bases between. Germline V gives CDR1 MNHEY, CDR2 SVGAGI. Written as DNA, the CDR3 is TGTGCCAGCAGTTACGGGGGTTATGGCTACACCTTC. This encodes CASSYGGYGYTF.

The genes are TRBV15 and TRBJ2-1, with D possibly TRBD1 on 5 matching bases. The CDR3 sequence is 17 residues long. Trimming shortened V by 0 bases and J by 14 bases, and 26 bases separated the two germline ends. Germline-derived CDR1 and CDR2 are LNHNV and YYDKDF (reference sequence). In DNA, the CDR3 is TGTGCCACCAGCAGAGATATAGTACAGGCAGGGCTATGGGTAAAGTTCTTC. Protein sequence: CATSRDIVQAGLWVKFF.

The chain has TRBV6-6 and TRBJ2-7; D possibly corresponds to TRBD1 (6 bases). The CDR3 spans 12 residues. Trimming cost V 6 bases and J 4 bases, with 10 bases left between them. Per germline, CDR1 MNHNY and CDR2 SVGAGI (reference sequence). CDR3 nucleotide sequence: TGTGCCAGCAGGGTAAGGGGGTACGAGCAGTACTTC. It translates to CASRVRGYEQYF.

In this sample, this clone is medium-sized. The junction shows a germline mismatch at one end, possibly a read error. The CDR3 DNA is TGTGCCAGCAGCACCGGGCCCTCCCTTACCCTCTTC. Translated: CASSTGPSLTLF. The chain is built from TRBV11-2 and TRBJ2-1; no clear D. Germline lookup yields CDR1 SGHAT and CDR2 FQNNGV. This CDR3 has 12 residues.

This chain joins TRBV28 and TRBJ1-3; 10 nucleotides agree with TRBD1. The CDR3 covers 19 residues. V was pared by 7 bases and J by 4 bases, with 19 bases of the junction left unmatched. CDR1 is MDHEN and CDR2 is SYDVKM in the germline V gene. The CDR3 loop is CASNETGQGPGPGGNTIYF. CDR3 bases: TGTGCCAGCAACGAGACGGGACAGGGGCCAGGTCCTGGAGGAAACACCATATATTTT. Filled out from reference TRBV28 and TRBJ1-3, the complete variable domain reads DVKVTQSSRYLVKRTGEKVFLECVQDMDHENMFWYRQDPGLGLRLIYFSYDVKMKEKGDIPEGYSVSREKKERFSLILESASTNQTSMYLCASNETGQGPGPGGNTIYFGEGSWLTVV.

The chain links TRBV2 to TRBJ2-1; D may be TRBD2 (6 bases). CDR1 and CDR2 (germline): SNHLY, FYNNEI. CDR3 length: 16 residues. V lost 9 bases and J lost 0, with 18 bases in between. CDR3 sequence (DNA): TGTGCCAGTGGGGGGAAGCGGACCAGCTCCTACAATGAGCAGTTCTTC. Residues: CASGGKRTSSYNEQFF.

The J gene is TRBJ2-7, the V gene TRBV27; unclear D gene. Trimming left V 8 bases short and J 4 bases short, with 9 bases between. Per the germline V gene, CDR1 is MNHEY and CDR2 is SMNVEV (reference sequence). The CDR3 runs to 11 residues. CDR3 region: CASGWGYEQYF. CDR3 nucleotides: TGTGCCAGCGGCTGGGGTTACGAGCAGTACTTC.

The chain employs TRBV18 and TRBJ2-7; no clear D. The V and J ends lost 0 bases and 6 bases respectively, with 9 bases between them. Germline assignment: CDR1 KGHSH and CDR2 LQKENI. This CDR3 is 13 amino acids long. CDR3 sequence: CASSPPHSPEQYF. The CDR3 bases are TGTGCCAGCTCACCACCCCATTCGCCCGAGCAGTACTTC.

The V call is TRBV5-6, the J call TRBJ2-1, with D maybe TRBD1 (5 bases). CDR1 and CDR2 from the germline V gene are SGHDT and YYEEEE. The CDR3 loop spans 17 amino acids. Trimming left V 4 bases short and J 1 base short, with 18 bases between. The CDR3, as DNA: TGTGCCAGCAGCGGGCAAGACAGCGTCCTTTCCTACAATGAGCAGTTCTTC. It encodes CASSGQDSVLSYNEQFF.

As DNA, the CDR3 is TGTGCCAGCAGCATATCAGGGACAGTCCTTTACGAGCAGTACTTC. Its protein is CASSISGTVLYEQYF. The V call is TRBV6-5, the J call TRBJ2-7; TRBD1 aligns across 7 bases. CDR1 is MNHEY, CDR2 SVGAGI, per germline. The ends lost 6 bases at V and 4 bases at J; junction bases unmatched: 12. The CDR3 is 15 amino acids.

The chain joins TRBV7-9 to TRBJ2-7, with 8 bases fitting TRBD1. With V trimmed by 5 bases and J by 0 bases, 9 bases remained unmatched. The CDR3 spans 16 residues. Germline V gene data show CDR1 as SEHNR and CDR2 as FQNEAQ (reference sequence). The CDR3 loop is CASSHQGQVSSYEQYF. Here the CDR3 DNA reads TGTGCCAGCAGCCACCAGGGACAGGTGAGCTCCTACGAGCAGTACTTC.

CDR3 protein: CASSQDYLYEQYF. CDR3 sequence (DNA): TGTGCCAGCAGCCAAGATTATCTATACGAGCAGTACTTC. The rearrangement uses TRBV14 and TRBJ2-7; D remains unclear. CDR1 SGHDN and CDR2 FVKESK come from the germline V gene. V was clipped by 0 bases and J by 4 bases, with 7 bases between them. This CDR3 contains 13 residues.

The chain links TRBV6-4 to TRBJ2-1, with D possibly being TRBD1 or TRBD2 (5 bases each). From germline, CDR1 is MRHNA and CDR2 SNTAGT. Trimming removed 4 bases from V and 1 base from J, with 11 bases in between. This CDR3 has 15 amino acids. The CDR3 sequence: CASSAGAESYNEQFF. DNA of the CDR3: TGTGCCAGCAGTGCCGGGGCGGAATCCTACAATGAGCAGTTCTTC.

V and J are TRBV18 and TRBJ2-1; 9 positions agree with TRBD1. The CDR3 consists of 19 residues. Germline assignment: CDR1 KGHSH and CDR2 LQKENI. The V and J ends lost 5 bases and 0 bases, in that order; junction bases with no gene match: 14. CDR3 sequence (DNA): TGTGCCAGCTCATTGCACAGGGGGCGCTTAATAAGCTCCTACAATGAGCAGTTCTTC. Amino acids: CASSLHRGRLISSYNEQFF.

The chain employs TRBV7-9 and TRBJ2-1, with D perhaps TRBD1 or TRBD2 (5 bases each). V was shortened by 1 base and J by 8 bases, with 21 bases between the two germline ends. CDR3 length: 17 residues. Germline V gene lookup returns CDR1 SEHNR and CDR2 FQNEAQ (reference sequence). CDR3 region: CASSLEILRDVRDEQFF. In DNA, the CDR3 is TGTGCCAGCAGCTTAGAGATCCTCCGGGACGTGAGAGATGAGCAGTTCTTC. The variable domain in full, with the rest retrieved from reference TRBV7-9 and TRBJ2-1, is DTGVSQNPRHKITKRGQNVTFRCDPISEHNRLYWYRQTLGQGPEFLTYFQNEAQLEKSRLLSDRFSAERPKGSFSTLEIQRTEQGDSAMYLCASSLEILRDVRDEQFFGPGTRLTVL.

The chain employs TRBV5-1 and TRBJ2-2; D is ambiguous. The V end lost 3 bases, the J end lost 4 bases, and 10 bases lay between the germline ends. The CDR3 totals 14 residues. From germline, CDR1 is SGHRS and CDR2 YFSETQ. The CDR3 sequence is CASSYDGSTGELFF. Here the CDR3 DNA reads TGCGCCAGCAGCTACGACGGTTCCACCGGGGAGCTGTTTTTT.

The rearrangement uses TRBV5-1 and TRBJ2-1; 7 positions agree with TRBD1. The CDR3 runs 14 residues. V was clipped by 3 bases and J by 5 bases; unmatched bases: 5. The germline V gene has CDR1 SGHRS and CDR2 YFSETQ. CDR3 loop: CASSYGTDNNEQFF. CDR3 nucleotide sequence: TGCGCCAGCAGCTACGGGACAGACAACAATGAGCAGTTCTTC.